Presented here are 19 T cell receptor beta chains from one specimen sequenced in a study of radiotherapy plus CTLA-4 blockade in lung cancer. Profiled with immunoSEQ multiplex PCR; TCRdb holds only in-frame clones, not every one. There are 81,000 or so clones in the sample; 60% to 85% occur only once, and about 20% lies in the top ten. The sequenced sample was peripheral blood, obtained from a patient treated with radiotherapy plus ipilimumab. These receptors all come from a human donor with non-small cell lung cancer whose response to radiotherapy plus ipilimumab could not be evaluated. Some clones in this sample may be carry-over from other donors' samples.

The gene calls are TRBV6-1 and TRBJ2-3, with D maybe TRBD1 (6 bases). The CDR3 covers 15 residues. Germline-derived CDR1 and CDR2 are MNHNS and SASEGT. Trimming removed 4 bases from V and 4 bases from J, with 15 bases in between. The CDR3 DNA reads as TGTGCCAGCAGTGCAAAAGGGGGTCTAGCAGATACGCAGTATTTT. This codes for CASSAKGGLADTQYF.

The V and J genes are TRBV7-8 and TRBJ2-2; maybe TRBD1 (5 bases). This CDR3 is 15 amino acids long. Deletions cut 2 bases from V and 6 bases from J, with 13 bases between. Germline-derived CDR1 and CDR2 are SGHVS and FQNEAQ. The CDR3: CASSLSRAASGELFF. For the CDR3, the DNA is TGTGCCAGCAGCTTAAGCAGGGCGGCATCCGGGGAGCTGTTTTTT.

The rearrangement uses TRBV18 and TRBJ2-1, with D possibly being TRBD1 (5 bases). V was trimmed by 6 bases and J by 7 bases, leaving 13 bases between them. This CDR3 is 13 amino acids long. Germline CDR1 KGHSH, CDR2 LQKENI. Here the CDR3 DNA reads TGTGCCAGCTCCCCTATGACAGTAAATGAGCAGTTCTTC. Residues: CASSPMTVNEQFF.

The chain combines TRBV6-5 with TRBJ2-7; 9 bases agree with TRBD1. Germline V gene data show CDR1 as MNHEY and CDR2 as SVGAGI. Trimming cost V 1 base and J 4 bases; bases outside gene matches: 2. The CDR3 covers 14 residues. The CDR3, as DNA: TGTGCCAGCAGTTACTACAGGGGGCAATACGAGCAGTACTTC. Residues: CASSYYRGQYEQYF.

This clone is termed medium-sized. The chain couples TRBV12-5 to TRBJ1-1; D not certain. CDR3 size: 13 residues. V lost 7 bases and J 2 bases, leaving 11 bases between the germline ends. CDR1 is LGHNT and CDR2 is FRNRAP in the germline V gene. Here the CDR3 reads CASAGQVNTEAFF. In nucleotides, the CDR3 is TGTGCTAGTGCCGGCCAGGTAAACACTGAAGCTTTCTTT.

This clone was recorded a few times. The gene calls are TRBV28 and TRBJ1-3; 8 bases match TRBD1. Germline values: CDR1 MDHEN, CDR2 SYDVKM. This CDR3 comprises 16 residues. V lost 5 bases, J lost 4 bases, and 10 bases stayed unmatched. CDR3 sequence reads: CASSVPGQAEGNTIYF. CDR3 coding DNA: TGTGCCAGCAGTGTACCGGGACAGGCCGAAGGAAACACCATATATTTT.

This clone appeared a few times. This chain links TRBV28 with TRBJ1-2, with 7 nucleotides matching TRBD1. CDR1 is MDHEN and CDR2 is SYDVKM in the germline V gene. Trimming cost V 7 bases and J 8 bases; bases outside gene matches: 13. This CDR3 has 14 amino acids. Written as DNA, the CDR3 is TGTGCCAGCATCCATGACAGGGCGACTACGGGCTACACCTTC. It is translated as CASIHDRATTGYTF.

The chain combines TRBV27 with TRBJ1-2; D possibly corresponds to TRBD1 (6 bases). V lost 1 base and J lost 1, with 13 bases in between. The CDR3 has 16 amino acids. CDR1 and CDR2 (germline): MNHEY, SMNVEV (reference sequence). DNA of the CDR3: TGTGCCAGCAGTTTATACCCCACAGGGTATAACTATGGCTACACCTTC. Translated, it gives CASSLYPTGYNYGYTF.

This clone turned up a few times. The chain recombines TRBV9 with TRBJ2-1, with a weak D call TRBD2 (6 bases). Trimming removed 4 bases from V and 6 bases from J, with 20 bases in between. The CDR3 loop spans 16 amino acids. Germline-derived CDR1 and CDR2 are SGDLS and YYNGEE. The DNA for the CDR3 is TGTGCCAGCAGCTCCTTGGCTAGCGTGGATTCCAATGAGCAGTTCTTC. Amino acid sequence: CASSSLASVDSNEQFF.

A single count supports this clone. V usage is TRBV7-2 and J usage is TRBJ2-7; 12 bases are a match to TRBD1. The trim removed 8 bases at V and 5 bases at J, leaving 1 base unmatched. Germline lookup yields CDR1 SGHTA and CDR2 FQGNSA. The CDR3 runs to 12 residues. CDR3 in amino acids: CASGTGGDEQYF. For the CDR3, the DNA is TGTGCCAGCGGGACAGGGGGCGACGAGCAGTACTTC. The full variable domain, its missing parts supplied by reference TRBV7-2 and TRBJ2-7, is GAGVSQSPSNKVTEKGKDVELRCDPISGHTALYWYRQSLGQGLEFLIYFQGNSAPDKSGLPSDRFSAERTGGSVSTLTIQRTQQEDSAVYLCASGTGGDEQYFGPGTRLTVT.

The chain employs TRBV7-2 and TRBJ2-3, with D perhaps TRBD1 (5 bases). The CDR3 runs 16 residues. The germline V and J ends were trimmed by 0 bases and 6 bases, with 16 bases remaining between them. The V gene's germline CDR1 is SGHTA and CDR2 FQGNSA. CDR3 coding DNA: TGTGCCAGCAGCTTAGCTGGGGCCCTATCTCGGGATACGCAGTATTTT. It codes for CASSLAGALSRDTQYF.

The rearrangement joins TRBV27 to TRBJ1-1, with 9 bases that match TRBD1. The V segment lost 6 bases and the J segment 5 bases; nucleotides outside the gene matches: 10. Looked up from germline, CDR1 is MNHEY and CDR2 is SMNVEV (reference sequence). The CDR3 consists of 15 residues. CDR3 bases: TGTGCCAGCAGCTTTCCGGGACAGGGAGTTACTGAAGCTTTCTTT. Translation gives CASSFPGQGVTEAFF.

This clone was seen just once. The chain couples TRBV27 to TRBJ2-3, with 13 positions matching TRBD2. The CDR3 length is 18 residues. Germline-derived CDR1 and CDR2 are MNHEY and SMNVEV (reference sequence). V was pared by 4 bases and J by 0 bases, with 7 bases of the junction left unmatched. The CDR3 nucleotides are TGTGCCAGCAGTTCCGGACTAGCGGGGGCTTATAGCACAGATACGCAGTATTTT. As protein: CASSSGLAGAYSTDTQYF.

The genes are TRBV4-2 and TRBJ1-2; 11 bases match TRBD1. This CDR3 comprises 15 residues. Germline V gene sequence: CDR1 LGHNA, CDR2 YNFKEQ. V gave up 5 bases and J gave up 2 bases; unmatched junction bases: 4. The CDR3, as DNA: TGTGCCAGCAGCGACCGGGACAGGGGGAACTATGGCTACACCTTC. Protein sequence: CASSDRDRGNYGYTF.

The CDR3 bases are TGTGCCAGCAGCAGGGGACAGCACATGAACACTGAAGCTTTCTTT. Encoded protein: CASSRGQHMNTEAFF. The chain recombines TRBV5-8 with TRBJ1-1, with 7 bases lining up with TRBD1. Per the germline V gene, CDR1 is SGHTS and CDR2 is YDEGEE. The CDR3 has 15 amino acids. V lost 4 bases and J lost 0; bases outside the gene matches: 6.

The chain recombines TRBV21-1 with TRBJ2-5; the table's D call, TRBD2, was not checked against the DNA. TRBV21-1 is shown as a pseudogene. This CDR3 comprises 14 residues. The CDR3 sequence: CATSTRGAGETQYF. The CDR3, as DNA: TGTGCCACCTCGACCCGGGGGGCCGGGGAGACCCAGTACTTC.

Remarks on this clone: The identical CDR3 is also encoded by other nucleotide sequences in the sample. This chain uses TRBV30 with TRBJ1-6, with D possibly matching TRBD1 (5 bases). Germline CDR1 GTSNPN, CDR2 SVGIG (reference sequence). V was shortened by 3 bases and J by 6 bases, with 12 bases between the two germline ends. The CDR3 is 14 residues long. The CDR3 sequence: CAWRRGLINSPLHF. In DNA, the CDR3 is TGTGCCTGGAGGCGGGGACTGATTAATTCACCCCTCCACTTT.

The chain uses TRBV11-1 and TRBJ2-7, with 8 bases aligning to TRBD1. Trimming cost V 5 bases and J 5 bases; bases outside gene matches: 5. The CDR3 is 13 amino acids. In germline, CDR1 is SGHAT, CDR2 FQDESV (reference sequence). The CDR3 loop reads CASSTGQAHEQYF. Written as DNA, the CDR3 is TGTGCCAGCAGCACGGGACAGGCCCACGAGCAGTACTTC.

The CDR3 DNA follows: TGTGCCAGCAGCTTAGAAGCGGGCGTTAACTATGGCTACACCTTC. Translated: CASSLEAGVNYGYTF. The J gene is TRBJ1-2, the V gene TRBV7-6; D unclear. This CDR3 region has 15 residues. V lost 1 base and J lost 1, with 10 bases in between. Looked up from germline, CDR1 is SGHVS and CDR2 is FNYEAQ.